Below, one T cell receptor (beta chain) is given with its context. One end of the junction is discordant with germline, which a read error may explain. Other DNA sequences in the same sample also yield this CDR3. The data stem from a study of cytomegalovirus exposure and HLA in healthy donors. Germline lookup yields CDR1 SGDLS and CDR2 YYNGEE. The CDR3 loop spans 12 amino acids. The PCR ran on 60 Vbeta and 13 Jbeta primers. TCRdb's copy holds only in-frame clones and misses some; the assay was immunoSEQ multiplex PCR. The sample includes 95,000 to 150,000 clones, 75% to 85% of them seen just once. This clonotype was obtained from a man aged 35 to 55 in good health and CMV-seronegative. The chain uses TRBV9 and TRBJ2-3, with a possible D match to TRBD2 (5 bases). The sequencing input was PBMCs. CDR3 DNA sequence: TGTGCCAGCAGCGTGGGAGCGGATACACAGTATTTT. The encoded protein is CASSVGADTQYF.